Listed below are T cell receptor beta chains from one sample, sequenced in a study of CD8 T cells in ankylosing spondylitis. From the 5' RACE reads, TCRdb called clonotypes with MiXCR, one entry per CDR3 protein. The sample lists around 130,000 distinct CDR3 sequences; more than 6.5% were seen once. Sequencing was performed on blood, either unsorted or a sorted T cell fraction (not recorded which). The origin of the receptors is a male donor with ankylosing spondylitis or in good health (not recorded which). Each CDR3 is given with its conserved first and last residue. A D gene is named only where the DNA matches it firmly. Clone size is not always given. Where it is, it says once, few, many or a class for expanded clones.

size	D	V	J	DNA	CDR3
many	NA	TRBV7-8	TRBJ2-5	TGTGCCAGCAGCCCCGTTTTCCAAGAGACCCAGTACTTC	CASSPVFQETQYF
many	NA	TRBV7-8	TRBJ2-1	TGTGCCAGCAGCTTCCCGGGACTCTCATCACATGAGCAGTTCTTC	CASSFPGLSSHEQFF
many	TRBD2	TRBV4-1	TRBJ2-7	TGCGCCAGCAGCCAGGTGGGGCGGCGGGAGGGCCCCCACGAGCAGTACTTC	CASSQVGRREGPHEQYF
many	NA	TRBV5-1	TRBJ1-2	TGCGCCAGCACTGGGGGGAACTATGGCTACACCTTC	CASTGGNYGYTF
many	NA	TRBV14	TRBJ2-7	TGTGCCAGCAGCCAAGGCAGGGGAGGGTACGAGCAGTACTTC	CASSQGRGGYEQYF
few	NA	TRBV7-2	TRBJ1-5	TGTGCCAGCAGCCTTGCGGTTAATCAGCCCCAGCATTTT	CASSLAVNQPQHF
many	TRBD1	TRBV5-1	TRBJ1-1	TGCGCCAGCAGCCAAGGGGACAGAACGAACACTGAAGCTTTCTTT	CASSQGDRTNTEAFF
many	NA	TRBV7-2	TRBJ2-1	TGTGCCAGCAGCTTACATTTGGTGGCAAAGGGATACAATGAGCAGTTCTTC	CASSLHLVAKGYNEQFF
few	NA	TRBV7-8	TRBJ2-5	TGTGCCAGCAGCTTAGCTGAAGCCCAAGAGACCCAGTACTTC	CASSLAEAQETQYF
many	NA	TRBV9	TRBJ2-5	TGTGCCAGCAGCGTAGAGGGGTGGCGCCAAGAGACCCAGTACTTC	CASSVEGWRQETQYF
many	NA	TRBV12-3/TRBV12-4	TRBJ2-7	TGTGCCAGCAGTCTGGGGGGTCGTCTCTATAACTACGAGCAGTACTTC	CASSLGGRLYNYEQYF
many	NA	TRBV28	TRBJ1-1	TGTGCCAGCAGTTTCCTTGACGGCCTGAACACTGAAGCTTTCTTT	CASSFLDGLNTEAFF
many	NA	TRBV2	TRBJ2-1	TGTGCCAGCAGTGAGAGGCGGGTCTCCTACAATGAGCAGTTCTTC	CASSERRVSYNEQFF
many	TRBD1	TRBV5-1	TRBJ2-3	TGCGCCAGCAGCCCGGGACAGGGTATCACAGATACGCAGTATTTT	CASSPGQGITDTQYF
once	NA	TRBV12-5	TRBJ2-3	TGTGCTAGTGTTGCTGGCACAGATACGCAGTATTTT	CASVAGTDTQYF
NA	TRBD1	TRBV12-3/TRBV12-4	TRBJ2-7	TGTGCCAGCAGACCAACCGGGACAGGGACCTTCGAGCAGTACTTC	CASRPTGTGTFEQYF
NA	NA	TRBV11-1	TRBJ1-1	TGTGCCAGCAGCCAGGCGGGAGCTAAAGGCTATATGTACACTGAAGCTTTCTTT	CASSQAGAKGYMYTEAFF
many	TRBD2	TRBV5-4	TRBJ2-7	TGTGCCAGCAGCCCCCGGGCTAGCGGGACGATCTACGAGCAGTACTTC	CASSPRASGTIYEQYF
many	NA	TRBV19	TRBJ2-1	TGTGCCAGTAGTACCCCGTGGACTACCTACAATGAGCAGTTCTTC	CASSTPWTTYNEQFF
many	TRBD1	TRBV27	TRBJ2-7	TGTGCCAGCAGTACCCATCCCCAGGGGGCGAACGAGCAGTACTTC	CASSTHPQGANEQYF
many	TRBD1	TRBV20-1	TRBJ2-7	TGCAGTGCTAGACCTCCGGGACAGGGGAAGAGCTACGAGCAGTACTTC	CSARPPGQGKSYEQYF
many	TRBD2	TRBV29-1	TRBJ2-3	TGCAGCGTTGAAGGAGGTTCGCTAGCGGGAGGGCCTCATTCGACAGATACGCAGTATTTT	CSVEGGSLAGGPHSTDTQYF
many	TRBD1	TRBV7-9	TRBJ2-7	TGTGCCAGCAGCCCTGGACAGGGGGAGTACGAGCAGTACTTC	CASSPGQGEYEQYF
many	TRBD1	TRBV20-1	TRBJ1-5	TGCAGTGCTGTGGGACAGGGCGGTCAGCCCCAGCATTTT	CSAVGQGGQPQHF
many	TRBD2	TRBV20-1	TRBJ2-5	TGCAGTGCTGCCCCAGGGACTAGCGGAGAGACCCAGTACTTC	CSAAPGTSGETQYF
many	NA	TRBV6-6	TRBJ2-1	TGTGCCAGCTATGGCTTTTACAATGAGCAGTTCTTC	CASYGFYNEQFF
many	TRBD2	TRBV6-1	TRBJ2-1	TGTGCCAGCAGTGGCGGGACTAGCGGGTTCTCCCCAGTCTTC	CASSGGTSGFSPVF
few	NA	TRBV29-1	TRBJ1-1	TGCAGCGTTGGGGGGAAAACCGGGAATCTAGGGACTGAAGCTTTCTTT	CSVGGKTGNLGTEAFF
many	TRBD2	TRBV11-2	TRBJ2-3	TGTGCCAGCAGCTTAGGACGTCTAGCGGGGGTGGCAGATACGCAGTATTTT	CASSLGRLAGVADTQYF
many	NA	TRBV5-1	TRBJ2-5	TGCGCCAGCAGCGGGGGCTCGCAAGAGACCCAGTACTTC	CASSGGSQETQYF
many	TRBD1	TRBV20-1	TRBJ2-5	TGCAGTGCTAGCCTGGACAGGGGACAAGAGACCCAGTACTTC	CSASLDRGQETQYF
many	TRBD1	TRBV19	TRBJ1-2	TGTGCCAGTAGTGTTTCGGGACAGGGCTATGGCTACACCTTC	CASSVSGQGYGYTF
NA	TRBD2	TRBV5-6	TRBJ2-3	TGTGCCAGCAGCTTGGTCACACTAGCGGCCACAGATACGCAGTATTTT	CASSLVTLAATDTQYF
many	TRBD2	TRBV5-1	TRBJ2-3	TGCGCCAGCAGCTTTCAGACTAGCATCATCGCAGATACGCAGTATTTT	CASSFQTSIIADTQYF
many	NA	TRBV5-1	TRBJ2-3	TGCGCCAGCACCGAGGTCGATACGCAGTATTTT	CASTEVDTQYF
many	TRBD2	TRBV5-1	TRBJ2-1	TGCGCCAGCAGCTTATCCGGGACTAGCGGAGTTGAGCAGTTCTTC	CASSLSGTSGVEQFF
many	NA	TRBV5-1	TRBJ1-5	TGCGCCAGCAGCTTGGACAGGGCCAATCAGCCCCAGCATTTT	CASSLDRANQPQHF
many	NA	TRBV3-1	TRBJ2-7	TGTGCCAGCAGCCGCTACTACGAGCAGTACTTC	CASSRYYEQYF
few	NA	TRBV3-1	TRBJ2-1	TGTGCCAGCAGCCAAGACTGGGGACCTACCTACAATGAGCAGTTCTTC	CASSQDWGPTYNEQFF
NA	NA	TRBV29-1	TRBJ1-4	TGCAGCGTGAGCCAGATTGCAACTAATGAAAAACTGTTTTTT	CSVSQIATNEKLFF
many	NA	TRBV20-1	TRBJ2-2	TGCAGTGCTAGCATCGGGCAGATCACCGGGGAGCTGTTTTTT	CSASIGQITGELFF
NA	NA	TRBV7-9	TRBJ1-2	TGTGCCAGCAGCACTCTCGGGGCCGGCCCCTATGGCTACACCTTC	CASSTLGAGPYGYTF
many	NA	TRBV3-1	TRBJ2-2	TGTGCCAGCAGGAACACCCGGCACACCGGGGAGCTGTTTTTT	CASRNTRHTGELFF
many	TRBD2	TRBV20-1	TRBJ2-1	TGCAGTGCTTTTATAGCGGGTTGGGGCTCCTACAATGAGCAGTTCTTC	CSAFIAGWGSYNEQFF
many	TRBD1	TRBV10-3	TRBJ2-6	TGTGCCACAGGGGGACCTGGGGCCAACGTCCTGACTTTC	CATGGPGANVLTF
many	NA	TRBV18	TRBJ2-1	TGTGCCAGCTCACCAAACGGGGGTAATGAGCAGTTCTTC	CASSPNGGNEQFF
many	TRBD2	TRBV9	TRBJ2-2	TGTGCCAGCAGCGTAGAAGGCGGGAGGCCCACCGGGGAGCTGTTTTTT	CASSVEGGRPTGELFF
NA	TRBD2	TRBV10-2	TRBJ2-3	TGCGCCAGCAGTGTCACTAGCGGGGGGCACACAGATACGCAGTATTTT	CASSVTSGGHTDTQYF
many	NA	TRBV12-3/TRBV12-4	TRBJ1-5	TGTGCCAGCAGATCGGGGTGGGGGCCCCAGCATTTT	CASRSGWGPQHF
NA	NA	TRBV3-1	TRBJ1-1	TGTGCCAGCAGCCAGAAGCGAGCTTCTGAAGCTTTCTTT	CASSQKRASEAFF
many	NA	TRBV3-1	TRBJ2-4	TGTGCCAGCAGCCCCCTAACCTATAGCGGAGGACTAGCCAAAAACATTCAGTACTTC	CASSPLTYSGGLAKNIQYF
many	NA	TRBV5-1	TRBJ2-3	TGCGCCAGCAGCTTTACCAACCCCACAGATACGCAGTATTTT	CASSFTNPTDTQYF
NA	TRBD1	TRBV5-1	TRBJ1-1	TGCGCCAGCAGGTGGGACAGGGTCATTGACACTGAAGCTTTCTTT	CASRWDRVIDTEAFF
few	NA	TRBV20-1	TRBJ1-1	TGCAGTGCTGGGGGGATGAACACTGAAGCTTTCTTT	CSAGGMNTEAFF
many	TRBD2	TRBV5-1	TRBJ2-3	TGCGCCAGCAGCTTGGGCTTGTCTAGCGGGGACACAGATACGCAGTATTTT	CASSLGLSSGDTDTQYF
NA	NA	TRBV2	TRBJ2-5	TGTGCCAGCAGTGGGGCGGGGGCCTTCCAAGAGACCCAGTACTTC	CASSGAGAFQETQYF
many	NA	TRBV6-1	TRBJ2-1	TGTGCCAGCAGTCCCGTGGGGCTTTCCTACAATGAGCAGTTCTTC	CASSPVGLSYNEQFF
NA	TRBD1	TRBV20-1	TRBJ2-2	TGCTGTGCTAGACCTACCGACAGGGCGTCGAACACCGGGGAGCTGTTTTTT	CCARPTDRASNTGELFF
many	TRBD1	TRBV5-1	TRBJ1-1	TGCGCCAGCAGCTCAGGACAGGGTCGAAGAACTGAAGCTTTCTTT	CASSSGQGRRTEAFF